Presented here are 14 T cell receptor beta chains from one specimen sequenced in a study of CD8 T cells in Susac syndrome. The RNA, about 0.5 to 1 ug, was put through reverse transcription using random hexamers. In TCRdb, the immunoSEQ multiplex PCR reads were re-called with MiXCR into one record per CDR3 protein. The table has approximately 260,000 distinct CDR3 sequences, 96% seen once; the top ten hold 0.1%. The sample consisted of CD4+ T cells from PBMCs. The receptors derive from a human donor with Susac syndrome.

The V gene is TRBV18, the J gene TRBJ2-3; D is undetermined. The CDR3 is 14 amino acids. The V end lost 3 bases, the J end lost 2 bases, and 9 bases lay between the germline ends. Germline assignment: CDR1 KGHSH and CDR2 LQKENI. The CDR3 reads CASSPPTNTDTQYF. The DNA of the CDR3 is TGTGCCAGCTCACCGCCTACCAACACAGATACGCAGTATTTT. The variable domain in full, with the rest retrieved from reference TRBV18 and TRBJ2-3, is NAGVMQNPRHLVRRRGQEARLRCSPMKGHSHVYWYRQLPEEGLKFMVYLQKENIIDESGMPKERFSAEFPKEGPSILRIQQVVRGDSAAYFCASSPPTNTDTQYFGPGTRLTVL.

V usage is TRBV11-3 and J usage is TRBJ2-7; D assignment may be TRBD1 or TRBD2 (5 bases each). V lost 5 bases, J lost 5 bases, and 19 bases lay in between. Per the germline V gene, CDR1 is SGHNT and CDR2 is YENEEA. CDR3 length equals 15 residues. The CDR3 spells CASSPEGTQSDEQYF. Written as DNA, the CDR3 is TGTGCCAGCAGCCCAGAAGGGACCCAGTCCGACGAGCAGTACTTC.

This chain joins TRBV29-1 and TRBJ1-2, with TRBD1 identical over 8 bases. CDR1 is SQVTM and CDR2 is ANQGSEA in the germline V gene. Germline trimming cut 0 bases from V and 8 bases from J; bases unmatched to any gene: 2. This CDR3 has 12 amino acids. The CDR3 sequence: CSVEEQGEGYTF. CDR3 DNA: TGCAGCGTTGAAGAACAGGGGGAGGGCTACACCTTC.

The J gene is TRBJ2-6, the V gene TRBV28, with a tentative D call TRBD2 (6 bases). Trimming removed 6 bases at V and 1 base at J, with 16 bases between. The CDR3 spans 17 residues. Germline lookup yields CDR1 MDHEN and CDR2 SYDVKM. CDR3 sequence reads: CASSFGTALSGANVLTF. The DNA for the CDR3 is TGTGCCAGCAGCTTCGGGACTGCCCTATCTGGGGCCAACGTCCTGACTTTC.

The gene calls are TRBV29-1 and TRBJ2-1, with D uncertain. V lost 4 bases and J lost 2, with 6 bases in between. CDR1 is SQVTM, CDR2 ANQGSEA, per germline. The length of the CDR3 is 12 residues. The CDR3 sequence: CSVGVPYNEQFF. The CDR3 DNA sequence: TGCAGCGTTGGTGTCCCCTACAATGAGCAGTTCTTC.

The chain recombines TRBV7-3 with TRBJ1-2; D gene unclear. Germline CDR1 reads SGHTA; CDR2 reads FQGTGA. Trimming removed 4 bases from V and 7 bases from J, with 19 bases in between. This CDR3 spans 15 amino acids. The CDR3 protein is CASSSGPGPGGGYTF. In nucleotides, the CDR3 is TGTGCCAGCAGCTCCGGGCCGGGTCCGGGCGGTGGCTACACCTTC.

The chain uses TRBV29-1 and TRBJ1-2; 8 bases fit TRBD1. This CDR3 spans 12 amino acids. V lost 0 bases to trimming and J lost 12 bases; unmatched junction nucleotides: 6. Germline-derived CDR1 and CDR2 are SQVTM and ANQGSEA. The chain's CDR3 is CSVEDAGGGHTF. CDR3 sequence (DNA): TGCAGCGTTGAAGACGCAGGGGGCGGGCACACCTTC.

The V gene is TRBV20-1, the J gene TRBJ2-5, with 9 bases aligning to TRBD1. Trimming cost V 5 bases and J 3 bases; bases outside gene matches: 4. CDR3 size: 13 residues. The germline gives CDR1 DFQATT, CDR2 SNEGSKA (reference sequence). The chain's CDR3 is CSAVRQGEETQYF. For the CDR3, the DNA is TGCAGTGCTGTCCGACAGGGGGAAGAGACCCAGTACTTC.

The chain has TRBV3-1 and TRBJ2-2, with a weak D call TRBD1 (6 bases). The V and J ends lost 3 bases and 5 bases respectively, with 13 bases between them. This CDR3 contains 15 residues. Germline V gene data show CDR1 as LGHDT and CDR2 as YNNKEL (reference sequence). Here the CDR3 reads CASSQGRGETGELFF. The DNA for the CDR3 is TGTGCCAGCAGCCAGGGCAGGGGTGAAACCGGGGAGCTGTTTTTT.

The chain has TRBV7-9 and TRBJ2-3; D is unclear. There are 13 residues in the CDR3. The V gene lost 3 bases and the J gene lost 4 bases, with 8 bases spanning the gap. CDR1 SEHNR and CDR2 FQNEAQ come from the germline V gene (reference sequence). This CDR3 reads CASSFTSPDTQYF. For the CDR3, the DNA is TGTGCCAGCAGCTTCACAAGCCCAGATACGCAGTATTTT.

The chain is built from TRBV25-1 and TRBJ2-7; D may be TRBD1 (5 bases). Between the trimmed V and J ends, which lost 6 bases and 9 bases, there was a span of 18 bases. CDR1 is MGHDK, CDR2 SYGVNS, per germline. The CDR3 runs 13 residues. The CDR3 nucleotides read TGTGCCAGCAGCCCTGGACCCGAAAGGGGGCAGTACTTC. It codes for CASSPGPERGQYF.

CDR3 nucleotides: TGTGCCACCAGCAGAGATGGAGCTGAGGTAGCCAAAAACATTCAGTACTTC. This sequence encodes CATSRDGAEVAKNIQYF. The chain combines TRBV15 with TRBJ2-4; D is undetermined. The CDR3 is made up of 17 amino acids. With 0 bases removed from V and 0 bases from J, the gap between germline ends came to 12 bases. CDR1 LNHNV and CDR2 YYDKDF come from the germline V gene (reference sequence). Using reference TRBV15 and TRBJ2-4 for the parts outside the CDR3, the full variable domain is DAMVIQNPRYQVTQFGKPVTLSCSQTLNHNVMYWYQQKSSQAPKLLFHYYDKDFNNEADTPDNFQSRRPNTSFCFLDIRSPGLGDTAMYLCATSRDGAEVAKNIQYFGAGTRLSVL.

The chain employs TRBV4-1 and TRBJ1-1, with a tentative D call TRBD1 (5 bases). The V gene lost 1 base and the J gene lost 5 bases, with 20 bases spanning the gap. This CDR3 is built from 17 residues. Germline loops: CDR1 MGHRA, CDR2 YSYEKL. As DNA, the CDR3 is TGCGCCAGCAGCCAAGGAGCCGGGGGTCGGAAGAAAACTGAAGCTTTCTTT. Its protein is CASSQGAGGRKKTEAFF.

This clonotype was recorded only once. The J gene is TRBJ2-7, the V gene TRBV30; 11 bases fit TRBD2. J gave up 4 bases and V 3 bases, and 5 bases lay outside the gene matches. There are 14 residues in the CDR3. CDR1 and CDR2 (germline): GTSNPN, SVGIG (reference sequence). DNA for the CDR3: TGTGCCTGGAGCCGCACTAGCGGGAGATACGAGCAGTACTTC. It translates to CAWSRTSGRYEQYF.